These 2 T cell receptor beta chains originate from one sample sequenced in a study of T cell clonality in common variable immunodeficiency. Data came from immunoSEQ multiplex PCR; TCRdb stores just in-frame clones and leaves some out. The counts give approximately 40,000 clones, none of them seen only once; about 10% is held by the top ten. The material sequenced was peripheral blood mononuclear cells. The receptors come from a person aged 18 to 70 in good health.

A few counts support this clone. The read comes to an end 3 residues before the CDR3 does, leaving the germline J gene to fill in the end. The V call is TRBV7-2, the J call TRBJ1-6; 9 bases fit TRBD1. The CDR3 runs to 15 residues. Germline values: CDR1 SGHTA, CDR2 FQGNSA. After removal of 4 bases from V and 11 bases from J, the junction contained 9 bases not matched to a gene. The sequenced part of the CDR3 DNA is TGTGCCAGCAGCTGGGATGGGACAGGGTCGGCACCC. Translation gives CASSWDGTGSAP. The complete CDR3 sequence is CASSWDGTGSAPLHF.

This clone was detected many times. The DNA ends 3 residues before the CDR3 does, and the rest of the CDR3 is filled in from the germline J gene. This chain joins TRBV2 and TRBJ1-2, with 8 bases matching TRBD1. Germline V gene data show CDR1 as SNHLY and CDR2 as FYNNEI. This CDR3 comprises 13 residues. Incomplete CDR3 DNA: TGTGCCACCCCATCGCAGGGGGCTAGGGGC. The encoded protein is CATPSQGARG. The whole CDR3 region reads CATPSQGARGYTF.